Below are 9 T cell receptor beta chains sequenced from a single sample in a study of shared clonotypes between healthy human individuals. Naive CD8 cells, CD45RO-negative and positively selected for CCR7, excluded terminally differentiated effector memory CD45RA+ cells. The repertoire was sequenced with immunoSEQ multiplex PCR; TCRdb's copy has only in-frame clones and lacks some. Of about 2.2 million clones listed, roughly 95% are singletons. The sequencing input was naive CD8+ T cells from PBMCs. Receptors were obtained from a man in his late teens or twenties in good health. Some clones in this sample may be carry-over from other donors' samples.

Written as DNA, the CDR3 is TGTGCCAGCAACGCCGGAACCGGGACAGACAACACTGAAGCTTTCTTT. It codes for CASNAGTGTDNTEAFF. V and J are TRBV9 and TRBJ1-1, with 7 bases matching TRBD1. The V gene end was trimmed by 6 bases and the J gene end by 2 bases; junction bases not matched to a gene: 13. Germline V gene lookup returns CDR1 SGDLS and CDR2 YYNGEE. This CDR3 is built from 16 residues.

The count of this clone is one. This rearrangement joins TRBV27 to TRBJ2-3; the D is unclear. Germline CDR1 and CDR2: MNHEY and SMNVEV (reference sequence). V lost 5 bases to trimming and J lost 3 bases, with 18 bases between them. CDR3 size: 16 residues. The CDR3, as DNA: TGTGCCAGCAGTCCGACGACGTGGACGGCGACAGATACGCAGTATTTT. Encoded protein: CASSPTTWTATDTQYF.

This chain links TRBV28 with TRBJ2-1; a possible D gene is TRBD2 (6 bases). This CDR3 is 16 amino acids long. V was clipped by 5 bases and J by 5 bases, with 19 bases between them. Germline lookup yields CDR1 MDHEN and CDR2 SYDVKM. The CDR3 nucleotides are TGTGCCAGCAGTCCTCGGGACTTCGCTAGTAACAATGAGCAGTTCTTC. Amino acids: CASSPRDFASNNEQFF.

The rearrangement links TRBV10-3 to TRBJ2-1; a possible D gene is TRBD1 (5 bases). The CDR3 has 11 residues. The germline gives CDR1 ENHRY, CDR2 SYGVKD. V was trimmed by 10 bases and J by 7 bases, leaving 11 bases between them. The CDR3 region is CATAKGNEQFF. The CDR3 coding sequence is TGTGCCACCGCAAAGGGGAATGAGCAGTTCTTC.

This chain connects TRBV30 to TRBJ1-2; the match to TRBD1 covers 7 bases. The CDR3 sequence is 12 residues long. Germline CDR1 GTSNPN, CDR2 SVGIG (reference sequence). V was pared by 1 base and J by 6 bases, with 2 bases of the junction left unmatched. This CDR3 is CAWSEGAHGYTF. The CDR3 DNA reads as TGTGCCTGGAGTGAGGGGGCTCATGGCTACACCTTC.

This chain connects TRBV11-2 to TRBJ1-2, with 7 bases that match TRBD1. V lost 10 bases to trimming and J lost 3 bases; unmatched junction nucleotides: 14. The length of the CDR3 is 15 residues. The germline CDR1 and CDR2 sequences are SGHAT and FQNNGV. The CDR3: CATASARTGYYGYTF. CDR3 bases: TGTGCCACCGCATCTGCGCGGACAGGCTACTATGGCTACACCTTC.

This clone was recorded a few times. The genes are TRBV7-9 and TRBJ1-4; D ambiguous. The CDR3 is made up of 13 amino acids. Per germline, CDR1 SEHNR and CDR2 FQNEAQ (reference sequence). Trimming removed 5 bases at V and 8 bases at J, with 12 bases between. DNA of the CDR3: TGTGCCAGCAGCCCACCGATCGGCGAAAAACTGTTTTTT. This gives the protein CASSPPIGEKLFF.

The V call is TRBV19, the J call TRBJ2-3, with D maybe TRBD2 (6 bases). Germline CDR1 is LNHDA and CDR2 is SQIVND (reference sequence). CDR3 length: 16 residues. Trimming took off 0 bases at V and 5 bases at J, with 15 bases between the two ends. CDR3: CASSIEGGIAIDTQYF. CDR3 coding DNA: TGTGCCAGTAGTATAGAGGGGGGTATCGCGATAGATACGCAGTATTTT. Variable domain in full (rest from reference TRBV19 and TRBJ2-3): DGGITQSPKYLFRKEGQNVTLSCEQNLNHDAMYWYRQDPGQGLRLIYYSQIVNDFQKGDIAEGYSVSREKKESFPLTVTSAQKNPTAFYLCASSIEGGIAIDTQYFGPGTRLTVL.

The rearrangement links TRBV5-6 to TRBJ2-3; D is possibly TRBD1 (5 bases). Germline CDR1 reads SGHDT; CDR2 reads YYEEEE. V shed 4 bases and J shed 1 base, with 22 bases lying between them. CDR3 length: 18 residues. Here the CDR3 DNA reads TGTGCCAGCAGCGGGGCGACAGAGTCTCAAGGGGGCACAGATACGCAGTATTTT. Protein product: CASSGATESQGGTDTQYF.